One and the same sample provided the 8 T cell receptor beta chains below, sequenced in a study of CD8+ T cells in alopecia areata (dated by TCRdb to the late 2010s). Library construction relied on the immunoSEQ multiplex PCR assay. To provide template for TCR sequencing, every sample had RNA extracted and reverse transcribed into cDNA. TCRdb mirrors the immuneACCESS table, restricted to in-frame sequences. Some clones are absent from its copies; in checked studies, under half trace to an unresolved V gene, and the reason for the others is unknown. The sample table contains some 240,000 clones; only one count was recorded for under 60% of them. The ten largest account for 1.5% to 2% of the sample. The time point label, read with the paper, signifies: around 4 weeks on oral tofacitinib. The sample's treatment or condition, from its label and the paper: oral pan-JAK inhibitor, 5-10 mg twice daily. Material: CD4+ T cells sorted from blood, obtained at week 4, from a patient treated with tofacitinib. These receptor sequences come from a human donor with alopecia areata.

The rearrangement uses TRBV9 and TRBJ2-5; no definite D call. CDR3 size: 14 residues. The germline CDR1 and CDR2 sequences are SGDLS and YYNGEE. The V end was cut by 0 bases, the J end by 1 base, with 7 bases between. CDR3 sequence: CASSVGVGQETQYF. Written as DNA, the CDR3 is TGTGCCAGCAGCGTAGGGGTCGGCCAAGAGACCCAGTACTTC.

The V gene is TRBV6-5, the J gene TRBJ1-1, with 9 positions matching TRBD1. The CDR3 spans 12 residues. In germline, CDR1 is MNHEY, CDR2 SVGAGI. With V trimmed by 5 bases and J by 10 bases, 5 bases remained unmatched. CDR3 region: CASSNPGQGAFF. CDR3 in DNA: TGTGCCAGCAGTAATCCGGGACAGGGAGCTTTCTTT.

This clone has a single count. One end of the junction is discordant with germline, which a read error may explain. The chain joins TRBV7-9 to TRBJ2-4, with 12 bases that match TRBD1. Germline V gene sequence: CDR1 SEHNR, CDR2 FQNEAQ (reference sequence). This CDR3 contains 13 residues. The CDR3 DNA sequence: TGTGCCAGCAGCTCCGGGACAGGGGGCGGCTTGGACTTC. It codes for CASSSGTGGGLDF. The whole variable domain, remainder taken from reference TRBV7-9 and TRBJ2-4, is DTGVSQNPRHKITKRGQNVTFRCDPISEHNRLYWYRQTLGQGPEFLTYFQNEAQLEKSRLLSDRFSAERPKGSFSTLEIQRTEQGDSAMYLCASSSGTGGGLDFGAGTRLSVL.

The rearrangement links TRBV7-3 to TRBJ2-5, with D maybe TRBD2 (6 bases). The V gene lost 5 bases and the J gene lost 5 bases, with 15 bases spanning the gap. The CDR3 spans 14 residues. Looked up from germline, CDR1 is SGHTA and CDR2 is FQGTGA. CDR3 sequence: CASSRGGVEETQYF. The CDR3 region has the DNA TGTGCCAGCAGCCGCGGCGGGGTGGAGGAGACCCAGTACTTC.

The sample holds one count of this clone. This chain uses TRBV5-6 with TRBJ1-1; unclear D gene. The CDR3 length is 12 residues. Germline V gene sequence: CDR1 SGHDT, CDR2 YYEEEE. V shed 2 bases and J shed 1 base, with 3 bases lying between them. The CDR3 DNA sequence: TGTGCCAGCAGCTTTCCGAACACTGAAGCTTTCTTT. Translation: CASSFPNTEAFF. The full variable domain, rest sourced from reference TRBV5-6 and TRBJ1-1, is DAGVTQSPTHLIKTRGQQVTLRCSPKSGHDTVSWYQQALGQGPQFIFQYYEEEERQRGNFPDRFSGHQFPNYSSELNVNALLLGDSALYLCASSFPNTEAFFGQGTRLTVV.

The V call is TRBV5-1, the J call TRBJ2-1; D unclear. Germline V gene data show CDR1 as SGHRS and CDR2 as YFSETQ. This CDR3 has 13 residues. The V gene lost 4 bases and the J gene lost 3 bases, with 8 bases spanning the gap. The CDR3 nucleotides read TGCGCCAGCAGCCCGGAGCACTACAATGAGCAGTTCTTC. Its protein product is CASSPEHYNEQFF. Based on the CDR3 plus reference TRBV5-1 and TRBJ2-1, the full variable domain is KAGVTQTPRYLIKTRGQQVTLSCSPISGHRSVSWYQQTPGQGLQFLFEYFSETQRNKGNFPGRFSGRQFSNSRSEMNVSTLELGDSALYLCASSPEHYNEQFFGPGTRLTVL.

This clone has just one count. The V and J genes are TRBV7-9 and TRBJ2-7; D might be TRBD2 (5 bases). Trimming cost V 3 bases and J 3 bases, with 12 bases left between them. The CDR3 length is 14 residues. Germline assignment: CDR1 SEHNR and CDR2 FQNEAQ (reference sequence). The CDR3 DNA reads TGTGCCAGCAGCTTTAAACTAGGAATCTACGAGCAGTACTTC. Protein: CASSFKLGIYEQYF.

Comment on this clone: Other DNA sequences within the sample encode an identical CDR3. In DNA form, the CDR3 reads TGTGCCTGGACAGGGGGCAACTATGGCTACACCTTC. It translates to CAWTGGNYGYTF. The J gene is TRBJ1-2, the V gene TRBV30, with 8 nucleotides matching TRBD1. This CDR3 contains 12 residues. Germline CDR1 GTSNPN, CDR2 SVGIG (reference sequence). V lost 4 bases and J lost 2; bases outside the gene matches: 0.